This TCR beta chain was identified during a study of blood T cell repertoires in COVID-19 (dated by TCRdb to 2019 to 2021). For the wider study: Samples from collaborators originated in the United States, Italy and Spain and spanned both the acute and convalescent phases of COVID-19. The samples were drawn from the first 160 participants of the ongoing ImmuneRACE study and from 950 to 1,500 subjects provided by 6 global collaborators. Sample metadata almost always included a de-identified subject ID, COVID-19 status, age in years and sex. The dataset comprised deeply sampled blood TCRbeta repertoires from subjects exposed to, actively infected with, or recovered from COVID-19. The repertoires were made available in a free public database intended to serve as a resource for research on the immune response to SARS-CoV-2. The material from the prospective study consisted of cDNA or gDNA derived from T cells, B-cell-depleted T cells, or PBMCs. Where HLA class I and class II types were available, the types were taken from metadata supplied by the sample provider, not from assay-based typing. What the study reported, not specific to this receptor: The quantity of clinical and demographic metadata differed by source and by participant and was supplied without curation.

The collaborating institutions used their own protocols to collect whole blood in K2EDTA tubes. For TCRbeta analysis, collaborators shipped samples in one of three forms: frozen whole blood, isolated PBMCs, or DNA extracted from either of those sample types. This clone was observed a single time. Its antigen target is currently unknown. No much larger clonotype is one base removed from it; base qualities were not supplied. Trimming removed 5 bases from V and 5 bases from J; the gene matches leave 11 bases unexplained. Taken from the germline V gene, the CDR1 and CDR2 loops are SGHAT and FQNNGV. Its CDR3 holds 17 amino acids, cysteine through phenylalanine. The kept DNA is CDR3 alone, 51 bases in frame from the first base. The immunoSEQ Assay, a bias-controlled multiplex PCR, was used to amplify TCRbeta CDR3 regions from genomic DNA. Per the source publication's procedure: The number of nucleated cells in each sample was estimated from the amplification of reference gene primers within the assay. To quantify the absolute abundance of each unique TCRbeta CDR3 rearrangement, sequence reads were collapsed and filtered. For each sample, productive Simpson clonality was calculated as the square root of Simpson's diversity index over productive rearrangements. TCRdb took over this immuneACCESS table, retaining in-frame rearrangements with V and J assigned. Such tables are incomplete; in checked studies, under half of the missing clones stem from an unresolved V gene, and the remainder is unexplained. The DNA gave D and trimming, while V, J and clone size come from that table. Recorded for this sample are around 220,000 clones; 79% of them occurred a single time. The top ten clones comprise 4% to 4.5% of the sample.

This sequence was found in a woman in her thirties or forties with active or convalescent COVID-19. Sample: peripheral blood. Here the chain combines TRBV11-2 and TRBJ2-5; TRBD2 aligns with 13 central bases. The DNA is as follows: TGTGCCAGCAGCGAACTAGCGGGGGGGTACGGGATCGAGACCCAGTACTTC. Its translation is CASSELAGGYGIETQYF. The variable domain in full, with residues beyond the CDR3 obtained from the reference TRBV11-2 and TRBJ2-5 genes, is EAGVAQSPRYKIIEKRQSVAFWCNPISGHATLYWYQQILGQGPKLLIQFQNNGVVDDSQLPKDRFSAERLKGVDSTLKIQPAKLEDSAVYLCASSELAGGYGIETQYFGPGTRLLVL.